The following is a T cell receptor beta chain sequence with its context. The antigen is unknown. Germline CDR1 DFQATT, CDR2 SNEGSKA (reference sequence). V was clipped by 4 bases and J by 4 bases, with 16 bases between them. This CDR3 has 14 amino acids. This sample is drawn from a study of T cells after yellow fever vaccination. Conversion of TCR transcripts into cDNA relied on 5'RACE template switching, which added a universal primer site and UMIs. TCRdb redid the calling of the 5' RACE reads with MiXCR, one entry per CDR3 protein. Of roughly 310,000 distinct CDR3 sequences listed, about 3.5% are singletons. Study conclusions and caveats: It was a weaker secondary response, yet one that peaked faster, at day 5 versus 15. The booster saw the reappearance of most primary-vaccination clones (about 95% CD4, about 88% CD8).

The chain couples TRBV20-1 to TRBJ1-1; no clear D gene. Sequencing was performed on PBMCs, taken on the day of the yellow fever booster vaccination. This sequence was found in a man between 18 and 35 years old who received the YFV17D yellow fever vaccine. This CDR3 is CSAMTPRGSTEAFF. As DNA, the CDR3 is TGCAGTGCTATGACCCCGAGAGGGAGCACTGAAGCTTTCTTT.